Included here is one T cell receptor (beta chain) sequence, with context. The repertoire was sequenced with immunoSEQ multiplex PCR; TCRdb's copy has only in-frame clones and lacks some. Counted here are about 72,000 clones, more than 80% occurring once; the ten biggest clones make up about a third. Between the trimmed V and J ends, which lost 6 bases and 4 bases, there was a span of 10 bases. In germline, CDR1 is LGHNA, CDR2 YSLEER. CDR3 size: 13 residues. These data belong to a study of blood T cell repertoires in COVID-19. The specimen sequenced was peripheral blood. This rearrangement joins TRBV4-3 to TRBJ1-5, with TRBD1 as a possible D gene (5 bases). This sequence originates from an elderly woman with active or convalescent COVID-19. CDR3 amino acids: CASSRQINQPQHF. The CDR3 DNA follows: TGCGCCAGCAGTCGACAGATAAATCAGCCCCAGCATTTT.